The subject of this entry is one T cell receptor (beta chain). This entry is derived from a study of control samples from healthy donors and cancer patients. Clones were read by immunoSEQ multiplex PCR, and TCRdb kept only the in-frame ones, dropping some. The table records tens of thousands of clones, around 89% of them present only once. The length of the CDR3 is 15 residues. V lost 3 bases to trimming and J lost 5 bases; unmatched junction nucleotides: 2. The V gene's germline CDR1 is KGHDR and CDR2 SFDVKD. Specimen: blood. V is TRBV24-1 and J is TRBJ2-2; 10 nucleotides align to TRBD2. This clonotype was obtained from a middle-aged man in good health. CDR3: CATSDELAGTGELFF. The CDR3, as DNA: TGTGCCACCAGTGATGAACTAGCGGGAACCGGGGAGCTGTTTTTT.